Following are 25 T cell receptor beta chains from one sample sequenced in a study of beta chain features in type 1 diabetes. As every portion of the isolated RNA was reverse transcribed, the sequencing read expressed TCRB transcripts. The data were produced by immunoSEQ multiplex PCR, yet TCRdb's version contains in-frame clones alone and is incomplete. The sample records under 500,000 clones, roughly 31% being singletons. Sequences were obtained from naive CD4+ T cells from blood. The receptor set was obtained from a man aged 18 to 29 in good health.

In the case of this clone: This sample includes further DNA sequences coding for the same CDR3. The chain recombines TRBV7-2 with TRBJ2-3; D call uncertain. Germline loops: CDR1 SGHTA, CDR2 FQGNSA. Between the trimmed V and J ends, which lost 3 bases and 2 bases, there was a span of 9 bases. The CDR3 length is 14 residues. The CDR3 nucleotides read TGTGCCAGCAGCTTGAGGCCAGCCACAGATACGCAGTATTTT. This translates into CASSLRPATDTQYF.

The chain carries TRBV5-1 and TRBJ2-1; 9 bases align to TRBD2. CDR3 size: 14 residues. V shed 0 bases, J shed 8 bases, and the junction held 3 bases outside the gene matches. The germline V gene encodes CDR1 SGHRS and CDR2 YFSETQ. The CDR3 reads CASSLEGLAYEQFF. For the CDR3, the DNA is TGCGCCAGCAGCTTGGAGGGACTAGCCTATGAGCAGTTCTTC.

This clone appeared a single time. The chain has TRBV4-1 and TRBJ2-1; 13 bases are shared with TRBD2. Germline V lookup: CDR1 MGHRA, CDR2 YSYEKL. The CDR3 consists of 17 residues. V shed 0 bases, J shed 6 bases, and the junction held 5 bases outside the gene matches. The CDR3 loop is CASSQDRTSGSGNEQFF. CDR3 DNA sequence: TGCGCCAGCAGCCAAGATCGGACTAGCGGGAGCGGCAATGAGCAGTTCTTC.

This clone showed up just a few times. The V and J genes are TRBV30 and TRBJ1-3; maybe TRBD1 (5 bases). This CDR3 comprises 15 residues. Germline assignment: CDR1 GTSNPN and CDR2 SVGIG (reference sequence). V was trimmed by 3 bases and J by 0 bases, leaving 12 bases between them. CDR3 residues: CAWSPGQVSGNTIYF. CDR3 coding DNA: TGTGCCTGGAGCCCGGGGCAGGTCTCTGGAAACACCATATATTTT.

This chain joins TRBV14 and TRBJ1-3, with TRBD1 identical over 9 bases. CDR1 and CDR2 (germline): SGHDN, FVKESK. The CDR3 sequence is 16 residues long. V trimming: 3 bases; J trimming: 3 bases; junction bases outside the gene matches: 6. The CDR3 DNA sequence: TGTGCCAGCAGCCACCCCGGACAGGGGTATGGAAACACCATATATTTT. Amino acid sequence: CASSHPGQGYGNTIYF. The variable domain in full, with the rest retrieved from reference TRBV14 and TRBJ1-3, is EAGVTQFPSHSVIEKGQTVTLRCDPISGHDNLYWYRRVMGKEIKFLLHFVKESKQDESGMPNNRFLAERTGGTYSTLKVQPAELEDSGVYFCASSHPGQGYGNTIYFGEGSWLTVV.

The V and J genes are TRBV7-3 and TRBJ2-1; TRBD2 matches at 8 bases. Looked up from germline, CDR1 is SGHTA and CDR2 is FQGTGA. The CDR3 is 13 residues long. The V and J ends lost 6 bases and 6 bases, in that order; junction bases with no gene match: 4. The CDR3 DNA is TGTGCCAGCAGACGAACTAGCGGCAATGAGCAGTTCTTC. As protein: CASRRTSGNEQFF. The full variable domain, its missing parts supplied by reference TRBV7-3 and TRBJ2-1, is GAGVSQTPSNKVTEKGKYVELRCDPISGHTALYWYRQSLGQGPEFLIYFQGTGAADDSGLPNDRFFAVRPEGSVSTLKIQRTERGDSAVYLCASRRTSGNEQFFGPGTRLTVL.

The chain combines TRBV29-1 with TRBJ2-7; 10 bases line up with TRBD2. The CDR3 is made up of 13 amino acids. CDR1 and CDR2 (germline): SQVTM, ANQGSEA. V lost 4 bases, J lost 5 bases, and 5 bases stayed unmatched. CDR3 in amino acids: CSVGAGGIHEQYF. CDR3 in DNA: TGCAGCGTTGGAGCGGGAGGGATCCACGAGCAGTACTTC.

This clone was counted only a few times. This chain joins TRBV7-8 and TRBJ2-3, with 8 bases fitting TRBD1. The length of the CDR3 is 15 residues. Germline V gene data show CDR1 as SGHVS and CDR2 as FQNEAQ. The junction had 2 bases not matched to a gene; V was cut back by 1 base and J by 2 bases. CDR3 residues: CASSLVQGDTDTQYF. Written as DNA, the CDR3 is TGTGCCAGCAGCTTAGTACAGGGGGACACAGATACGCAGTATTTT.

V usage is TRBV10-3 and J usage is TRBJ2-7, with 10 bases that match TRBD1. Trimming at V came to 10 bases and at J to 0 bases, leaving 15 bases not matched to a gene. The germline V gene has CDR1 ENHRY and CDR2 SYGVKD. There are 17 residues in the CDR3. Written as DNA, the CDR3 is TGTGCCACAGGGGCGACAGGGGGCCTCACGAGCTCCTACGAGCAGTACTTC. Its protein is CATGATGGLTSSYEQYF.

In its sample, this clone was seen a few times. The chain joins TRBV30 to TRBJ1-5; D gene ambiguous. V gave up 0 bases and J gave up 3 bases, with 9 bases separating them. CDR1 and CDR2 from the germline V gene are GTSNPN and SVGIG (reference sequence). The CDR3 runs to 14 residues. CDR3 amino acids: CAWSVKADNQPQHF. The CDR3 nucleotides read TGTGCCTGGAGTGTCAAGGCGGACAATCAGCCCCAGCATTTT.

This clone occurred a few times. This chain uses TRBV30 with TRBJ2-1; D possibly corresponds to TRBD1 (7 bases). CDR1 is GTSNPN, CDR2 SVGIG, per germline (reference sequence). This CDR3 region has 15 residues. V gave up 2 bases and J gave up 6 bases, with 17 bases separating them. CDR3 sequence: CAWSLAGGPGNEQFF. The CDR3, as DNA: TGTGCCTGGAGTCTCGCAGGGGGGCCGGGCAATGAGCAGTTCTTC.

The gene calls are TRBV2 and TRBJ2-7; D possibly corresponds to TRBD2 (5 bases). CDR3 length: 10 amino acids. The germline V and J ends were trimmed by 8 bases and 5 bases, with 7 bases remaining between them. The germline V gene has CDR1 SNHLY and CDR2 FYNNEI. CDR3 sequence reads: CASSGDEQYF. In DNA, the CDR3 is TGTGCCAGCTCCGGGGACGAGCAGTACTTC.

This clone has a handful of counts. V gene TRBV25-1 combines with J gene TRBJ2-2; D gene uncertain. Deletions cut 3 bases from V and 4 bases from J, with 9 bases between. This CDR3 spans 14 amino acids. Looked up from germline, CDR1 is MGHDK and CDR2 is SYGVNS. Here the CDR3 DNA reads TGTGCCAGCAGTGATTGGGCAGCCACCGGGGAGCTGTTTTTT. This codes for CASSDWAATGELFF.

This clone turned up a few times. The V and J genes are TRBV30 and TRBJ2-3; TRBD2 matches 9 bases. After removal of 0 bases from V and 5 bases from J, the junction contained 12 bases not matched to a gene. CDR3 size: 17 residues. CDR1 is GTSNPN and CDR2 is SVGIG in the germline V gene (reference sequence). The CDR3 spells CAWSVRKVREGKDTQYF. The DNA of the CDR3 is TGTGCCTGGAGTGTACGAAAGGTGCGGGAGGGGAAAGATACGCAGTATTTT. The complete variable domain, with remaining parts taken from reference TRBV30 and TRBJ2-3, reads SQTIHQWPATLVQPVGSPLSLECTVEGTSNPNLYWYRQAAGRGLQLLFYSVGIGQISSEVPQNLSASRPQDRQFILSSKKLLLSDSGFYLCAWSVRKVREGKDTQYFGPGTRLTVL.

This clone was counted only a few times. This chain connects TRBV4-1 to TRBJ1-5, with D perhaps matching TRBD1 (6 bases). Trimming stripped 3 bases from V and 5 bases from J, with 11 bases between. Germline CDR1 and CDR2: MGHRA and YSYEKL. The CDR3 runs to 14 residues. The CDR3 spells CASSQGTGYQPQHF. For the CDR3, the DNA is TGCGCCAGCAGCCAGGGTACAGGGTATCAGCCCCAGCATTTT.

This chain links TRBV30 with TRBJ2-5; no reliable D call. This CDR3 is 12 amino acids long. CDR1 is GTSNPN and CDR2 is SVGIG in the germline V gene (reference sequence). V dropped 2 bases and J dropped 5 bases, with 9 bases sitting between them. CDR3 in amino acids: CAWSMGRETQYF. The CDR3 DNA reads as TGTGCCTGGAGTATGGGCCGGGAGACCCAGTACTTC.

The chain has TRBV6-6 and TRBJ1-5, with TRBD1 matching over 8 bases. V lost 7 bases and J lost 3; bases outside the gene matches: 11. The CDR3 runs to 16 residues. Looked up from germline, CDR1 is MNHNY and CDR2 is SVGAGI (reference sequence). The CDR3: CASTDSGRGLNQPQHF. The CDR3 coding sequence is TGTGCCAGCACCGATTCAGGCAGGGGGCTCAATCAGCCCCAGCATTTT.

This clone was seen more than once but under ten times. The chain has TRBV29-1 and TRBJ2-7; D not resolved. Germline lookup yields CDR1 SQVTM and CDR2 ANQGSEA. The V and J ends lost 4 bases and 2 bases respectively, with 12 bases between them. The CDR3 covers 13 residues. In nucleotides, the CDR3 is TGCAGCGTTGGCACGAGGATGACCTACGAGCAGTACTTC. Protein product: CSVGTRMTYEQYF.

This clone was picked up a small number of times. The CDR3 DNA follows: TGCGCCAGCAGCCAAGCAGGAGGGGCCGGGGAGCTGTTTTTT. This translates into CASSQAGGAGELFF. This rearrangement joins TRBV4-1 to TRBJ2-2, with a possible D match to TRBD2 (6 bases). CDR3 length: 14 amino acids. Per the germline V gene, CDR1 is MGHRA and CDR2 is YSYEKL. V gave up 1 base and J gave up 6 bases, with 9 bases separating them.

This chain uses TRBV11-2 with TRBJ2-7, with TRBD1 matching 8 bases. This CDR3 region has 14 residues. J was trimmed by 2 bases and V by 4 bases; bases with no gene match: 4. Germline V gene lookup returns CDR1 SGHAT and CDR2 FQNNGV. The CDR3 DNA follows: TGTGCCAGCAGCTCGGACAGGGAAGCCTACGAGCAGTACTTC. This translates into CASSSDREAYEQYF.

This clone has more than one count but fewer than ten. This chain uses TRBV29-1 with TRBJ2-5, with D unclear. There are 12 residues in the CDR3. Trimming removed 7 bases from V and 1 base from J, with 10 bases in between. Germline-derived CDR1 and CDR2 are SQVTM and ANQGSEA. CDR3 nucleotide sequence: TGCAGCGGACGGAGATCCCAAGAGACCCAGTACTTC. It is translated as CSGRRSQETQYF.

This chain connects TRBV25-1 to TRBJ1-2, with D unresolved. V gave up 1 base and J gave up 6 bases, with 15 bases separating them. This CDR3 has 15 residues. Germline V lookup: CDR1 MGHDK, CDR2 SYGVNS. The DNA for the CDR3 is TGTGCCAGCAGTGAATGGGAGCATTATGGGAATGGCTACACCTTC. The encoded protein is CASSEWEHYGNGYTF.

The rearrangement joins TRBV5-6 to TRBJ1-2; a possible D gene is TRBD1 (5 bases). Trimming removed 5 bases at V and 8 bases at J, with 10 bases between. Germline V gene lookup returns CDR1 SGHDT and CDR2 YYEEEE. The CDR3 has 11 residues. The CDR3, as DNA: TGTGCCAGCAGAAACGGGGGAGGCTACACCTTC. This gives the protein CASRNGGGYTF.

The rearrangement uses TRBV4-2 and TRBJ1-2, with TRBD1 matching over 7 bases. V dropped 4 bases and J dropped 11; count of bases not matched to a gene: 7. Germline V CDR1 and CDR2: LGHNA, YNFKEQ. CDR3 length: 12 amino acids. The CDR3 DNA reads TGTGCCAGCAGCCCACAGGGGTACGGGTACACCTTC. This sequence encodes CASSPQGYGYTF.

The chain carries TRBV4-3 and TRBJ2-7; D call uncertain. With 5 bases removed from V and 5 bases from J, the gap between germline ends came to 16 bases. The V gene's germline CDR1 is LGHNA and CDR2 YSLEER. This CDR3 is 14 amino acids long. The CDR3 DNA sequence: TGCGCCAGCAGCTCACGACTGCCCCCGGACGAGCAGTACTTC. It specifies CASSSRLPPDEQYF.